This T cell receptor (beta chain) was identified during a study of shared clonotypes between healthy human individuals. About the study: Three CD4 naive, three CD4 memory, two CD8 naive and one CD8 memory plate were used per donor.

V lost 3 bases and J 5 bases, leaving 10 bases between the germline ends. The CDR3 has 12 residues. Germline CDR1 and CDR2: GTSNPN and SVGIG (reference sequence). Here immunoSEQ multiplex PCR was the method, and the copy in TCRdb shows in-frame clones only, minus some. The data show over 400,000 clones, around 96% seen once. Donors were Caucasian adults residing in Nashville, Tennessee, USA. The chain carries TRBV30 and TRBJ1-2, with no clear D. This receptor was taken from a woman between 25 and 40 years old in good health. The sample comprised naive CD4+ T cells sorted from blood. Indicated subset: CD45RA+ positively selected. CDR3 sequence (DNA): TGTGCCTGGAGGGATCCCAGATATGGCTACACCTTC. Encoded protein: CAWRDPRYGYTF.